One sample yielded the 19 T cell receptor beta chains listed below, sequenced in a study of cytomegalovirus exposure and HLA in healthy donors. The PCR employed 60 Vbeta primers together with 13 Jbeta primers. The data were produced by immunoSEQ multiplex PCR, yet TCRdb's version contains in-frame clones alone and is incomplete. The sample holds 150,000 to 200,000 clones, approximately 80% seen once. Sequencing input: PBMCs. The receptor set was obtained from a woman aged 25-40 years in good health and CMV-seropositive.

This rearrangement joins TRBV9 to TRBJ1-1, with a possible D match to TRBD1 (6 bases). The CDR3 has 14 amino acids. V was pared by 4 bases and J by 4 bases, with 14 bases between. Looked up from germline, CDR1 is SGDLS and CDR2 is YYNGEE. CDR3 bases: TGTGCCAGCAGCAGAGGGGGGGATATCACTGAAGCTTTCTTT. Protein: CASSRGGDITEAFF.

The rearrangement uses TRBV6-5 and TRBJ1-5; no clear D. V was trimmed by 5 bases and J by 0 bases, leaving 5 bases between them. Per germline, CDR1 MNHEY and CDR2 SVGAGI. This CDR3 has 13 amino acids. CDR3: CASSRGSNQPQHF. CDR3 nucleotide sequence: TGTGCCAGCAGTCGGGGTAGCAATCAGCCCCAGCATTTT.

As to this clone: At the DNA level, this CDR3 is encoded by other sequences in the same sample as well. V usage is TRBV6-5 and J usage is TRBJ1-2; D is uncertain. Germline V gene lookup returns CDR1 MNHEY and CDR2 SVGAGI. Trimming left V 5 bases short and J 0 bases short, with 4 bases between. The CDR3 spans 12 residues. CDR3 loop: CASSPTNYGYTF. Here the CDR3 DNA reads TGTGCCAGCAGTCCTACTAACTATGGCTACACCTTC.

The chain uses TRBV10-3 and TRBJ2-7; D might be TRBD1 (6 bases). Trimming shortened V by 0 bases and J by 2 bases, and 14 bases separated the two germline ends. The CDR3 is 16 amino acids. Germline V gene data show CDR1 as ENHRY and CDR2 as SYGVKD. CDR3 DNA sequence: TGTGCCATCAGTGAGTCGAGCAGGGGATCTACCTACGAGCAGTACTTC. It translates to CAISESSRGSTYEQYF.

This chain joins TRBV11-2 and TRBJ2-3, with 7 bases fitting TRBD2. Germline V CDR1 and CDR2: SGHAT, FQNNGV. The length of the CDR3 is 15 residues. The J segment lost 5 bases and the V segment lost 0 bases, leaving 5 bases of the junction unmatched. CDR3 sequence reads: CASSLDGLAVDTQYF. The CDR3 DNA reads TGTGCCAGCAGCTTAGATGGGCTAGCGGTAGATACGCAGTATTTT.

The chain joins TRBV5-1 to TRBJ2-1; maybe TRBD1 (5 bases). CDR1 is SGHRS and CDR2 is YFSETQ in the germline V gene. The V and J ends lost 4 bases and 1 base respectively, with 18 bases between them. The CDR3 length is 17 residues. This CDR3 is CASSKNVGESSYNEQFF. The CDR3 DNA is TGCGCCAGCAGCAAAAACGTAGGGGAATCATCCTACAATGAGCAGTTCTTC.

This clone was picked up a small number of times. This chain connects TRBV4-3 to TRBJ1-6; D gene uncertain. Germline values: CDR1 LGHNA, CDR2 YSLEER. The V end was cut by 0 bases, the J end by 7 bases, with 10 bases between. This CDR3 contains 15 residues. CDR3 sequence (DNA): TGCGCCAGCAGCCAAGATCCAGGATTCAATTCACCCCTCCACTTT. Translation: CASSQDPGFNSPLHF.

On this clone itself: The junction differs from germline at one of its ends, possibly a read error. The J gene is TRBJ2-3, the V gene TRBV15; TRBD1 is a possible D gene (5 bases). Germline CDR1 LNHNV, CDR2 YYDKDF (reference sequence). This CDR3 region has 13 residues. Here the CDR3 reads CATSRDLWIPGPF. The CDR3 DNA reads TGTGCCACCAGCAGAGATCTATGGATCCCAGGGCCCTTT.

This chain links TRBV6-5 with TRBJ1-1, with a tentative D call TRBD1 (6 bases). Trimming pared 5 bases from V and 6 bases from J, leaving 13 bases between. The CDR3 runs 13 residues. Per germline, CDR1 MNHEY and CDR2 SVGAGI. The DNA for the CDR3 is TGTGCCAGCAGTCTACAGGGTTTGCCTGAAGCTTTCTTT. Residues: CASSLQGLPEAFF.

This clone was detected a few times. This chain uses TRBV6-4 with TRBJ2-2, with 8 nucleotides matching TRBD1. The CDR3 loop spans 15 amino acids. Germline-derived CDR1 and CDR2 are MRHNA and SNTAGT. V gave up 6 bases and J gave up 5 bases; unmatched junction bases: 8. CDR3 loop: CASREQGVGTGELFF. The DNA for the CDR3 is TGTGCCAGCAGGGAACAGGGGGTCGGAACCGGGGAGCTGTTTTTT.

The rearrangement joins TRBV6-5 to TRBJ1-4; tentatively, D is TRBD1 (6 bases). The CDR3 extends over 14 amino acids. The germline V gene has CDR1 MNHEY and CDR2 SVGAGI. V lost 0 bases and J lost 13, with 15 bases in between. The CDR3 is CASSYSREGGRLFF. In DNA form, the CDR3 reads TGTGCCAGCAGTTACTCGCGGGAGGGGGGTCGACTGTTTTTT.

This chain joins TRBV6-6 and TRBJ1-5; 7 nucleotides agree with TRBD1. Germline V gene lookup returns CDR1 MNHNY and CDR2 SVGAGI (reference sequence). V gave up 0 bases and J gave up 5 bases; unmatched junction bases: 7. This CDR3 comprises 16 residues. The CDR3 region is CASSYSRTGADQPQHF. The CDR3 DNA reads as TGTGCCAGCAGTTACTCGAGAACAGGGGCGGATCAGCCCCAGCATTTT.

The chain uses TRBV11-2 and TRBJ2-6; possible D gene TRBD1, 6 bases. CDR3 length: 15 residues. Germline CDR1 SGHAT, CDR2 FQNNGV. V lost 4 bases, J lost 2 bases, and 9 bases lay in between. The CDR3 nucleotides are TGTGCCAGCAGCTCCACAGGGCCTGGGGCCAACGTCCTGACTTTC. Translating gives CASSSTGPGANVLTF.

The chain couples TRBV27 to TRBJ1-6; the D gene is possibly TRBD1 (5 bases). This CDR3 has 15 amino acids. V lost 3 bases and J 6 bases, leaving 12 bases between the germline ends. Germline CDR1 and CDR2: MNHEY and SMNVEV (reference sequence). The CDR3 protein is CASSFRATSNSPLHF. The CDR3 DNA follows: TGTGCCAGCAGTTTCAGGGCGACGTCTAATTCACCCCTCCACTTT.

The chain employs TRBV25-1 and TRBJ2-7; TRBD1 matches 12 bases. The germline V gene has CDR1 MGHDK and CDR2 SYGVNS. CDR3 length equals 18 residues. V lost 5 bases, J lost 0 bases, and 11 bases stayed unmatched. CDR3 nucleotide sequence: TGTGCCAGCAGTTTTAGAGGGACAGGGGGCTTCTTCTCCTACGAGCAGTACTTC. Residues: CASSFRGTGGFFSYEQYF.

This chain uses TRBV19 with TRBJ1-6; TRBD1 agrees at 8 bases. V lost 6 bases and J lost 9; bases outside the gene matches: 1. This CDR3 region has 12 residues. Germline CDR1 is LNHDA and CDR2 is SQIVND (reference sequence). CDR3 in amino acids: CASSDRGSPLHF. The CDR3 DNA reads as TGTGCCAGTAGCGACAGGGGTTCACCCCTCCACTTT.

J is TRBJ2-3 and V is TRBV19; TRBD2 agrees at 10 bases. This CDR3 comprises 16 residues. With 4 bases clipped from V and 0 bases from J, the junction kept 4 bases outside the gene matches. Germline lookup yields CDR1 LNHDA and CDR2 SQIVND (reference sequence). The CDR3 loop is CASSTRTSGSTDTQYF. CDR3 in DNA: TGTGCCAGTAGTACCAGGACTAGCGGAAGCACAGATACGCAGTATTTT.

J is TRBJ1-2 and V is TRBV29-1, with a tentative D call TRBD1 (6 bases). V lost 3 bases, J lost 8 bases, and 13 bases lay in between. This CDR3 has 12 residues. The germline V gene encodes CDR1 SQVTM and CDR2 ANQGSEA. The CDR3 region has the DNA TGCAGCGTTGACAGACAGGTCTTGGGCTACACCTTC. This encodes CSVDRQVLGYTF.

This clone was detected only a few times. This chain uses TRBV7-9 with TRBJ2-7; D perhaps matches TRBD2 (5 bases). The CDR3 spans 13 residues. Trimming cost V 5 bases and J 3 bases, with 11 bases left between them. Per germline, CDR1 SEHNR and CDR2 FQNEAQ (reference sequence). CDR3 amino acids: CASSRGLDYEQYF. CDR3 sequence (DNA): TGTGCCAGCAGCCGAGGGCTGGACTACGAGCAGTACTTC.